This T cell receptor beta chain came from a study of OX40 agonist ivuxolimab in advanced cancers. For this clone: Antigen: not known.

The CDR3 spans 15 residues. The germline V gene encodes CDR1 SGHDT and CDR2 YYEEEE. Trimming took 0 bases from V and 0 from J, leaving 9 bases between them. Whole-study findings and limits: Clonal expansion was among the lowest in partial responders at 0.1-3.0 mg/kg, especially CD8+. The antigens recognized by the expanded peripheral T cells, that is their antigen specificity, were not determined.

Measured with immunoSEQ multiplex PCR; TCRdb has only the in-frame clones, and not every one. The sample consists of about 64,000 clones, about four fifths of them appearing once. The rearrangement joins TRBV5-6 to TRBJ1-2; D is unresolved. This specimen consisted of CD4+ or CD8+ T cells sorted from blood, obtained in a trial of the OX40 agonist ivuxolimab. This clonotype originated in an adult with an advanced solid tumor such as melanoma, head and neck, liver or kidney cancer. Here the CDR3 reads CASSLVALANYGYTF. The DNA for the CDR3 is TGTGCCAGCAGCTTGGTGGCCCTAGCTAACTATGGCTACACCTTC.